This T cell receptor beta chain is drawn from a study of Ad26.COV2.S vaccination and SARS-CoV-2 variants. The wider study: Within the COV1001 Ad26.COV2.S trial arm, the donor was enrolled. Once or twice, 56 days apart, Ad26.COV2.S was delivered intramuscularly.

Clones were sequenced by immunoSEQ multiplex PCR, and TCRdb holds only the in-frame ones, with some missing. Here the sample spans hundreds of thousands of clones, 89% being singletons. In the case of this clone: Its antigen is undetermined.

Regarding the study as a whole: The study found similar non-spike TCR breadth in vaccine and placebo recipients. Spike-specific TCR breadth in vaccine recipients exceeded that seen in placebo recipients.

Treatment of the sample: some 20 received Ad26.COV2.S at low or high dose, single or two shots; about 5 received placebo; per-sample allocation not given. Sampling took place 63 days after the first vaccine or placebo injection. The input for sequencing was peripheral blood, taken in a trial of Ad26.COV2.S vaccine versus placebo. This clonotype originated in a person aged 18-65 years who received the Ad26.COV2.S COVID-19 vaccine or a placebo.

In DNA form, the CDR3 reads TGTGCCTGGAGTCCTTCCAGGACAGGTAAAGCTTTCTTT. Protein sequence: CAWSPSRTGKAFF. This rearrangement joins TRBV30 to TRBJ1-1; TRBD1 aligns across 7 bases. The CDR3 is 13 amino acids. The V gene's germline CDR1 is GTSNPN and CDR2 SVGIG (reference sequence). The J segment lost 9 bases and the V segment lost 2 bases, leaving 9 bases of the junction unmatched.